These 17 T cell receptor beta chains were all obtained from the same sample, sequenced in a study of blood T cell repertoires in COVID-19. Assay used: immunoSEQ multiplex PCR; TCRdb lists only in-frame clones, some missing. Counted here are almost 400,000 clones, roughly 88% occurring once; the ten biggest clones make up approximately 1%. Sequenced sample: PBMCs or T cells enriched from blood (not recorded which). These receptors all stem from a woman in her thirties with acute COVID-19.

V gene TRBV12-5 combines with J gene TRBJ2-1, with 8 bases lining up with TRBD2. Germline V CDR1 and CDR2: LGHNT, FRNRAP. The ends lost 5 bases at V and 6 bases at J; junction bases unmatched: 6. The CDR3 has 14 residues. In nucleotides, the CDR3 is TGTGCTAGTGGTGCCTCGGGAGGGGGCAATGAGCAGTTCTTC. Encoded protein: CASGASGGGNEQFF.

The gene calls are TRBV5-5 and TRBJ2-7; 10 positions match TRBD1. This CDR3 spans 14 amino acids. The V and J ends lost 4 bases and 5 bases, in that order; junction bases with no gene match: 6. CDR1 SGHKS and CDR2 YYEKEE come from the germline V gene (reference sequence). The DNA for the CDR3 is TGTGCCAGCAGCAAGGGACAGGGGAAAAACGAGCAGTACTTC. It is translated as CASSKGQGKNEQYF.

This chain connects TRBV28 to TRBJ1-5, with D possibly being TRBD1 (6 bases). Germline V gene sequence: CDR1 MDHEN, CDR2 SYDVKM. V lost 5 bases, J lost 6 bases, and 14 bases lay in between. This CDR3 has 14 amino acids. Here the CDR3 reads CASSTTTGTQPQHF. CDR3 sequence (DNA): TGTGCCAGCAGTACGACGACAGGTACTCAGCCCCAGCATTTT. Drawing the rest from reference TRBV28 and TRBJ1-5, the complete variable domain is DVKVTQSSRYLVKRTGEKVFLECVQDMDHENMFWYRQDPGLGLRLIYFSYDVKMKEKGDIPEGYSVSREKKERFSLILESASTNQTSMYLCASSTTTGTQPQHFGDGTRLSIL.

The V gene is TRBV29-1, the J gene TRBJ2-5; TRBD2 is a possible D gene (6 bases). Germline CDR1 and CDR2: SQVTM and ANQGSEA. V was shortened by 1 base and J by 5 bases, with 17 bases between the two germline ends. This CDR3 contains 15 residues. The CDR3 nucleotides are TGCAGCGTTGAAGGCGGCCGTAGGGGAGGCGAGACCCAGTACTTC. It yields the protein CSVEGGRRGGETQYF. Full variable domain (rest looked up from reference TRBV29-1 and TRBJ2-5): SAVISQKPSRDICQRGTSLTIQCQVDSQVTMMFWYRQQPGQSLTLIATANQGSEATYESGFVIDKFPISRPNLTFSTLTVSNMSPEDSSIYLCSVEGGRRGGETQYFGPGTRLLVL.

The chain employs TRBV19 and TRBJ1-2; D possibly corresponds to TRBD1 (5 bases). The CDR3 has 13 residues. Trimming removed 5 bases at V and 5 bases at J, with 12 bases between. The germline gives CDR1 LNHDA, CDR2 SQIVND (reference sequence). For the CDR3, the DNA is TGTGCCAGTAGTCAGACAGCCGGATATGGCTACACCTTC. Its translation is CASSQTAGYGYTF.

This sequence joins TRBV6-5 and TRBJ2-7; TRBD1 is a possible D gene (7 bases). Germline lookup yields CDR1 MNHEY and CDR2 SVGAGI. V lost 10 bases to trimming and J lost 3 bases, with 19 bases between them. The CDR3 is 14 amino acids. CDR3 in DNA: TGTGCCATAACCCGGGGCAGGGGGGACTACGAGCAGTACTTC. Translation gives CAITRGRGDYEQYF.

This chain links TRBV19 with TRBJ1-2; 7 nucleotides align to TRBD1. CDR3 length: 15 residues. After removal of 3 bases from V and 7 bases from J, the junction contained 11 bases not matched to a gene. Germline V CDR1 and CDR2: LNHDA, SQIVND (reference sequence). The CDR3 DNA is TGTGCCAGTAGTATGGCAGGGGGTGGAGGGAGTGGCTACACCTTC. This sequence encodes CASSMAGGGGSGYTF. Complete variable domain (other parts from reference TRBV19 and TRBJ1-2): DGGITQSPKYLFRKEGQNVTLSCEQNLNHDAMYWYRQDPGQGLRLIYYSQIVNDFQKGDIAEGYSVSREKKESFPLTVTSAQKNPTAFYLCASSMAGGGGSGYTFGSGTRLTVV.

The chain couples TRBV6-2 or TRBV6-3 to TRBJ2-6; D possibly corresponds to TRBD1 (5 bases). Trimming left V 4 bases short and J 0 bases short, with 13 bases between. The germline V gene has CDR1 MNHEY and CDR2 SVGEGT. The CDR3 is 17 residues long. CDR3: CASSLGAGNSGANVLTF. Here the CDR3 DNA reads TGTGCCAGCAGTTTAGGGGCAGGGAACTCTGGGGCCAACGTCCTGACTTTC.

This chain links TRBV6-4 with TRBJ1-4; no reliable D call. There are 14 residues in the CDR3. Germline lookup yields CDR1 MRHNA and CDR2 SNTAGT. V shed 0 bases and J shed 7 bases, with 9 bases lying between them. The CDR3 is CASSDSSRGEKLFF. CDR3 DNA: TGTGCCAGCAGTGACTCCAGTCGCGGTGAAAAACTGTTTTTT.

The chain joins TRBV7-9 to TRBJ1-4, with D tentatively TRBD1 (6 bases). Trimming took off 5 bases at V and 2 bases at J, with 12 bases between the two ends. Germline CDR1 is SEHNR and CDR2 is FQNEAQ (reference sequence). This CDR3 has 15 amino acids. The CDR3 spells CASSERQVTNEKLFF. The CDR3, as DNA: TGTGCCAGCAGCGAAAGACAGGTTACTAATGAAAAACTGTTTTTT.

The sample holds a few counts of this clone. V usage is TRBV11-2 and J usage is TRBJ1-5, with 11 bases identical to TRBD1. The length of the CDR3 is 15 residues. Looked up from germline, CDR1 is SGHAT and CDR2 is FQNNGV. V lost 5 bases, J lost 6 bases, and 6 bases stayed unmatched. The CDR3 DNA is TGTGCCAGCAGCGGACAGGGGGCGCAAGGTCAGCCCCAGCATTTT. Protein: CASSGQGAQGQPQHF.

The V gene is TRBV3-1 (or the pseudogene TRBV3-2), the J gene TRBJ1-2; the D gene is possibly TRBD1 (6 bases). From germline, CDR1 is LGHDT and CDR2 YNNKEL (reference sequence). The CDR3 contains 14 residues. V was cut by 4 bases and J by 7 bases, with 16 bases left in between. DNA for the CDR3: TGTGCCAGCAGCCGCACAGGGTTGGACCTTGGCTACACCTTC. Residues: CASSRTGLDLGYTF.

The gene calls are TRBV19 and TRBJ1-2, with 7 bases identical to TRBD1. The CDR3 is 12 residues long. J was trimmed by 6 bases and V by 7 bases; bases with no gene match: 5. Germline V gene data show CDR1 as LNHDA and CDR2 as SQIVND (reference sequence). The CDR3: CASNPGGNGYTF. The DNA for the CDR3 is TGTGCCAGTAATCCAGGGGGGAATGGCTACACCTTC. The complete variable domain, with remaining parts taken from reference TRBV19 and TRBJ1-2, reads DGGITQSPKYLFRKEGQNVTLSCEQNLNHDAMYWYRQDPGQGLRLIYYSQIVNDFQKGDIAEGYSVSREKKESFPLTVTSAQKNPTAFYLCASNPGGNGYTFGSGTRLTVV.

The chain recombines TRBV10-1 with TRBJ2-7; 7 bases map to TRBD1. Germline loops: CDR1 WNHNN, CDR2 SYGVQD (reference sequence). There are 14 residues in the CDR3. V lost 6 bases and J lost 4; bases outside the gene matches: 9. The CDR3 loop is CASSTGAGPYEQYF. DNA of the CDR3: TGCGCCAGCAGCACAGGGGCCGGTCCGTACGAGCAGTACTTC.

The chain carries TRBV12-5 and TRBJ2-1; 8 nucleotides agree with TRBD2. V was clipped by 5 bases and J by 3 bases; unmatched bases: 3. CDR1 and CDR2 (germline): LGHNT, FRNRAP. The CDR3 extends over 14 amino acids. The CDR3 reads CASGLGGVYNEQFF. The CDR3 bases are TGTGCTAGTGGTCTCGGGGGGGTCTACAATGAGCAGTTCTTC.

This chain joins TRBV6-2 or TRBV6-3 and TRBJ2-7; TRBD1 agrees at 8 bases. V lost 4 bases, J lost 0 bases, and 8 bases stayed unmatched. The length of the CDR3 is 16 residues. Germline CDR1 is MNHEY and CDR2 is SVGEGT. In nucleotides, the CDR3 is TGTGCCAGCAGTTTCGACAGGGGACGGAGCTCCTACGAGCAGTACTTC. Translation: CASSFDRGRSSYEQYF.

V is TRBV30 and J is TRBJ1-2, with a possible D match to TRBD1 (5 bases). CDR1 GTSNPN and CDR2 SVGIG come from the germline V gene (reference sequence). The CDR3 totals 16 residues. With 2 bases removed from V and 2 bases from J, the gap between germline ends came to 18 bases. The CDR3 sequence is CAWSKIALGPNYGYTF. In nucleotides, the CDR3 is TGTGCCTGGAGTAAAATAGCCTTGGGGCCAAACTATGGCTACACCTTC. The full variable domain, completed using reference TRBV30 and TRBJ1-2, is SQTIHQWPATLVQPVGSPLSLECTVEGTSNPNLYWYRQAAGRGLQLLFYSVGIGQISSEVPQNLSASRPQDRQFILSSKKLLLSDSGFYLCAWSKIALGPNYGYTFGSGTRLTVV.